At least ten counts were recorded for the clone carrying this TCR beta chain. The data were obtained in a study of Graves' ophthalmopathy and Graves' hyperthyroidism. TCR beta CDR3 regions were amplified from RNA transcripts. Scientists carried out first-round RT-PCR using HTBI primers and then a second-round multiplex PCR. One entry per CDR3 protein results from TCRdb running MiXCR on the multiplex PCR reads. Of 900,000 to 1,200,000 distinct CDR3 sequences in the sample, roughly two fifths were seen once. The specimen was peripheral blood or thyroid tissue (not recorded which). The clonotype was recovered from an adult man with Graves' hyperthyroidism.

In DNA, the CDR3 is TGCAGTGCTTCCAGGGGTAGCGGGAGCTACGAGCAGTACTTC. It codes for CSASRGSGSYEQYF. The chain uses TRBV20-1 and TRBJ2-7, with 9 bases fitting TRBD2. The CDR3 spans 14 residues. The junction had 8 bases not matched to a gene; V was cut back by 5 bases and J by 3 bases. From germline, CDR1 is DFQATT and CDR2 SNEGSKA (reference sequence).